The present TCR beta chain was sequenced within a study of blood T cell repertoires in COVID-19. About the study: Both acute and convalescent COVID-19 samples were obtained from the United States, Italy and Spain. PBMCs, B-cell-depleted T cells, or T cells were the source of the cDNA or gDNA that made up the material.

In the original processing: Estimation of nucleated cell counts relied on the amplification of reference gene primers. Generated by immunoSEQ multiplex PCR, the TCRdb table keeps only in-frame clones and is missing some. That table gives V, J and clone size, and the DNA gave D and trimming. Of 130,000 or so clones in the sample, 70% to 85% were seen once. The V end lost 1 base, the J end lost 3 bases, and 9 bases lay between the germline ends. Germline lookup yields CDR1 SEHNR and CDR2 FQNEAQ (reference sequence). The CDR3 spans 14 residues. This clone was picked up one time. Sequenced: peripheral blood. The clonotype was recovered from a woman in her seventies with acute or convalescent COVID-19. This chain connects TRBV7-9 to TRBJ1-2; D ambiguous. The CDR3 coding sequence is TGTGCCAGCAGCTTAGGGAGTGAATACTATGGCTACACCTTC. The encoded protein is CASSLGSEYYGYTF.